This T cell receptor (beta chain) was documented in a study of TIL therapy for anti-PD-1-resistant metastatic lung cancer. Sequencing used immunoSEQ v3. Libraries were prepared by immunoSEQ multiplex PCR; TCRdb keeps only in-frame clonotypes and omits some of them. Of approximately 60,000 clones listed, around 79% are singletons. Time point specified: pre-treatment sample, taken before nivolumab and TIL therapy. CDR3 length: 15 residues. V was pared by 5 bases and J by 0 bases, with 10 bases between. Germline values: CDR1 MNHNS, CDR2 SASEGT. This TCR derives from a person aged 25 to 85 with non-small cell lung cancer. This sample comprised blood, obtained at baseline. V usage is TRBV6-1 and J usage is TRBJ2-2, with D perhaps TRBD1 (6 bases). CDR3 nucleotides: TGTGCCAGCAGTAGTTCAGGGGCGAACACCGGGGAGCTGTTTTTT. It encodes CASSSSGANTGELFF.